Only a few counts were recorded for the clone carrying this TCR beta chain. The antigen is undetermined. Sequencing targeted expressed TCRB transcripts, as all isolated RNA had been reverse transcribed. Generated by immunoSEQ multiplex PCR, the TCRdb table keeps only in-frame clones and is missing some. This table holds over 500,000 clones, 15% found once. This specimen comes from a study of beta chain features in type 1 diabetes. Study-level points and caveats: VDJ junctions from patients with type 1 diabetes contained fewer insertions and more deletions.

The V end lost 6 bases, the J end lost 4 bases, and 10 bases lay between the germline ends. CDR1 is MNHEY and CDR2 is SVGAGI in the germline V gene. The CDR3 has 13 residues. This sequence originates from a man younger than 35 in good health. The rearrangement joins TRBV6-5 to TRBJ2-4; D is possibly TRBD1 (5 bases). Sequencing was done on a sample of naive CD4+ T cells from blood. CDR3 loop: CASSKTEKNIQYF. DNA for the CDR3: TGTGCCAGCAGCAAGACAGAAAAAAACATTCAGTACTTC.